Sequencing of this TCR beta chain was carried out in a study of blood T cells in healthy people across ages. The CDR3 has 15 amino acids. CDR1 is MNHEY, CDR2 SVGAGI, per germline. It was with a sample-barcoded 5' primer and a J-beta primer mix that a second PCR of about 6 to 12 cycles was run. A single record per CDR3 protein comes from TCRdb applying MiXCR to the 5' RACE reads. The profile covers 1.6 million or so distinct CDR3 sequences, with about 35% appearing a single time and about 10% taken by the ten largest. As to this clonotype: Its specificity is not known. A read error may account for a junction end that differs from germline.

Study-wide results and caveats: Correlation between TCR beta diversity and naive T cell percentage was strong. Measured against age, TCR beta diversity per million T cells decreased in a roughly linear manner. What prevented conclusive comparison of naive and antigen-experienced cells was that PBMCs were unsorted.

Sequenced input: blood. The chain combines TRBV6-5 with TRBJ1-1; TRBD1 is a possible D gene (5 bases). The receptor's source is a woman in her 30s in good health. In nucleotides, the CDR3 is TGTGCCAGCGGTTACTCGACAGATATGAACACTGAAGCTTTCTTT. Amino acids: CASGYSTDMNTEAFF.